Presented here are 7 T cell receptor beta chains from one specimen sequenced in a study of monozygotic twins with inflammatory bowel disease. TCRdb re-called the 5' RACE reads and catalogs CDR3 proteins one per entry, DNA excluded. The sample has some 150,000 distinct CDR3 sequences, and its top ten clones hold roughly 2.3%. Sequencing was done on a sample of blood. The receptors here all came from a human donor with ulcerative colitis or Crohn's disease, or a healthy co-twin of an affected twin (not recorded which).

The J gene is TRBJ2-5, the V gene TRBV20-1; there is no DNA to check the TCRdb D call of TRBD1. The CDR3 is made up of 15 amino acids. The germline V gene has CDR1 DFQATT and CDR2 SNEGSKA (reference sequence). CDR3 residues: CSAAPGSDPQETQYF.

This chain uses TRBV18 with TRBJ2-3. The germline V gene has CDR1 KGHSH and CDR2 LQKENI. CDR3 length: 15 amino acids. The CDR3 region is CASSPEPTRTDTQYF.

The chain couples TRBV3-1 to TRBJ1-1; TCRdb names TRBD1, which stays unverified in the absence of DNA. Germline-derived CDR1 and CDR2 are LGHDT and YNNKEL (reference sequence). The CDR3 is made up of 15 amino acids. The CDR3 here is CASSQLGHPNTEAFF.

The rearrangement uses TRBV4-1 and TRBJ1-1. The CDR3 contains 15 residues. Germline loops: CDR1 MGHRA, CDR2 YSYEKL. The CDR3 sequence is CASSQGPTMNTEAFF.

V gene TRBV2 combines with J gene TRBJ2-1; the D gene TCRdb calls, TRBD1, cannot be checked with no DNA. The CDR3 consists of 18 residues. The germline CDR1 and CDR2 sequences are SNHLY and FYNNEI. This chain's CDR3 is CASSGQVTSGRPYNEQFF.

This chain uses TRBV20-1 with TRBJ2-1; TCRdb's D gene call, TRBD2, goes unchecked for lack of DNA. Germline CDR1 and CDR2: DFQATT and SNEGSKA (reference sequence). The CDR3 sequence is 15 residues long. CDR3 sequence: CSASPRDLGYNEQFF.

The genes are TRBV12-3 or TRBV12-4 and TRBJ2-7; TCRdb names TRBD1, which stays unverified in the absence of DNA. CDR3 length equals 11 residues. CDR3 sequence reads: CASSRDRGQYF.